This TCR beta chain was profiled in a study of shared clonotypes between healthy human individuals. Findings and limits, study-wide: Clonotype sharing across donors was expected to vary with sequencing depth.

Regarding this clone: Its antigen is unidentified.

Measured with immunoSEQ multiplex PCR; TCRdb has only the in-frame clones, and not every one. The sample comprises about 460,000 clones, approximately 77% of which are singletons, and approximately 12% rests with the top ten. The CDR3 contains 13 residues. After removal of 4 bases from V and 10 bases from J, the junction contained 5 bases not matched to a gene. From germline, CDR1 is ENHRY and CDR2 SYGVKD. For unsorted samples, genomic DNA was extracted from tens of millions of PBMCs. The receptor's source is a woman in her forties in good health. Some clones in this sample may be carry-over from other donors' samples. This chain links TRBV10-3 with TRBJ2-1; 9 nucleotides match TRBD2. Sequencing was carried out using PBMCs. This chain's CDR3 is CAISAGLAREQFF. The CDR3 DNA follows: TGTGCCATCAGTGCGGGACTAGCACGCGAGCAGTTCTTC.